This TCR beta chain was captured by sequencing in a study of regulatory T cells in long-lasting Graves disease (dated by TCRdb to 2020 to 2023). For context, the study as a whole: Patients with newly diagnosed Graves' disease had been on antithyroid drugs for under 3 months. Persistent Graves' disease patients were compared with newly diagnosed Graves' disease patients by peripheral blood TCR sequencing and RNA sequencing. The study took place in China and was registered as a clinical trial. A total of some 33 samples were covered by TCR sequencing, comprising approximately 13 persistent and approximately 20 newly diagnosed Graves' disease patients.

The time point label of this sample denotes: newly diagnosed GD, antithyroid drugs for less than 3 months. RNA was extracted from PBMCs in TRIzol for both TCR sequencing and RNA sequencing. The diagnosis of Graves' disease followed American Thyroid Association guidelines. Patients were recruited from an endocrinology department in Xi'an, China. Each patient gave approximately 8.8 milliliters of peripheral blood, collected in an EDTA anticoagulant tube. Ficoll Paque Plus density gradient separation was used to isolate PBMCs, and no additional T cell sorting was done. An Agilent 2100 Bioanalyzer and agarose gel were used to check RNA quality, and a NanoDrop 2000 was used to measure RNA concentration. In its sample, this clonotype was seen a few times. Its antigen is not yet known. There are no base qualities to consult, and no much larger clone falls within one base. The library was obtained by multiplex PCR. Reads for this sample came from an Illumina HiSeq 4000. iRepertoire HTBI primers and Arm-PCR amplification of CDR3 regions were used to construct TCR beta libraries. PCR products were gel purified before sequencing. In the paper's pipeline: Across samples, about 64 TRBV and 14 TRBJ segments were identified and used for gene usage analysis of CDR3 amino acid clonotypes. COPE and FqMerger were used to merge the filtered high-quality paired reads into contigs. BLAST was used to align contigs to IMGT TRBV, TRBD and TRBJ reference genes, and CDR3 was defined according to IMGT. Any clonotype with a frequency above 0.1% was counted as a highly expanded clone. Shannon entropy was used to measure repertoire diversity, and the Gini coefficient was used to measure V-J evenness. A clonotype was considered public if more than one individual shared it. TCRdb reanalyzed the raw reads on its own, using fastp at Q25 for trimming and MiXCR for clone calling, and kept in-frame beta chains. Identical CDR3 protein sequences are pooled into one entry, listed with their most common genes and DNA. TCRdb's processing, not the study's, gives the V and J calls here. This sample has about half a million distinct CDR3 sequences in its table, and approximately 12% of those were observed once. The top ten hold roughly 9.3% of the sample.

CDR1 is given as ENHRY and CDR2 as SYGVKD, both from the germline V gene. Including cysteine and phenylalanine, the CDR3 has 12 amino acids. Only the CDR3 DNA is retained, 36 bases long and in frame from the first base. At the junction V is shortened by 11 bases and J by 8 bases; bases outside the gene matches: 8. Overall results and qualifications from the work: TRBV28, TRBJ1-2 and TRBJ2-5 were preferentially used in persistent disease, while TRBV20-1 and TRBJ2-1 were favored in newly diagnosed disease. Sequencing and analysis were restricted to the TCR beta chain. Because the primary lesion, thyroid tissue, could not be accessed, the study looked at peripheral blood alone. More public clonotypes were shared among persistent patients (under 3,000) than among newly diagnosed patients (roughly 960). Compared with newly diagnosed patients, persistent Graves' disease patients had lower TCR Shannon entropy and fewer highly expanded clones, which suggests clonal expansion. The authors noted that the small sample size was a limitation that may lower accuracy.

A further study also used this sample, focusing on T cells in Graves' hyperthyroidism and ophthalmopathy. The second publication reports: Stable Graves' hyperthyroidism was defined as no progression to ophthalmopathy during 18 months of follow-up. Hyperthyroidism patients were newly diagnosed, had a disease duration of under 2 months, and were aged 18 to 65 years. Any patient with an uncontrolled infection, another autoimmune disease, pregnancy or lactation was excluded. Diagnoses were based on clinical symptoms, serum thyroxine and TRAb, thyroid ultrasound and orbital computed tomography. The TCR CDR3 was subjected to a first round of RT-PCR using the HTBI primer set and the Qiagen OneStep RT-PCR kit. Most expanded thyroid clonotypes (frequency above 0.001) were also found in blood, which suggests that blood repertoires may mirror thyroid immune responses. A 13 V-J signature model separated ophthalmopathy from stable hyperthyroidism, with approximately 86% sensitivity and roughly 84% specificity in cross-validation and 80%/75% in testing. In validation, the model predicted progression to ophthalmopathy with just under 71% sensitivity and roughly 75% specificity, a median of 6.5 months before onset. TCR V-J signatures able to tell the groups apart were searched for in a discovery cohort of some 97 patients, of whom more than 40 had Graves' ophthalmopathy and more than 55 had stable Graves' hyperthyroidism. Whether ophthalmopathy could be predicted prospectively was tested in an independent validation cohort made up of about 20 hyperthyroidism patients plus 17 patients who later progressed to ophthalmopathy. The approximately 100 discovery patients were divided at random into training and test sets in a 7:3 ratio. In addition, the study compared T-cell repertoires in thyroid tissue and in blood from 6 or 7 Graves' hyperthyroidism patients. After blood sampling, hyperthyroidism patients were treated with methimazole at a starting dose of 30 mg daily, and ophthalmopathy patients were treated with high-dose intravenous methylprednisolone. Libraries were constructed in a second round of multiplex PCR, after which size selection and purification were carried out. Libraries were sequenced paired-end with 100 bp reads on an Illumina HiSeq2000. SOAPnuke was used to process the raw data, throwing out any read that contained adapters or uncalled bases, had a mean Phred below 15, or lacked an exact constant-primer or identifier match. High-quality paired reads were merged with COPE v1.2.5, and unique nucleotide sequences were defined as clonotypes. MiTCR v1.1 was used to align the clonotypes against IMGT TRBV, TRBD and TRBJ reference segments. Only V-J combinations with frequency above 0.0001, covering about 99% of repertoires, were analysed. A TCS score was defined as the ratio of F50 (clonal expansion) to E x V (chaos), with BLOSUM62-based TCRdist applied between CDR3 peptides within each V-J. Welch's t-statistics and random forest reduced several hundred V-J features to 13, which were used in a naive Bayes classifier (R e1071). No statistical method was used to set the sample size in advance, and investigators knew the group allocation. The paper describes TCR Vbeta CDR3 sequencing of 140 or so peripheral blood samples, made up of 43 ophthalmopathy patients, some 76 hyperthyroidism patients and 17 progressor patients.

The sequencing used peripheral blood mononuclear cells (PBMCs), collected at new diagnosis, from a patient treated with antithyroid drugs. Recombination joined TRBV10-3 with TRBJ2-1, with 8 bases matching TRBD1. The receptor comes from a woman aged 25-40 years with Graves disease. Donor details come from another sample of the same person, matched by shared clones. The CDR3 is CAVGTGLHEQFF. Here is the DNA: TGTGCCGTCGGGACAGGTCTTCATGAGCAGTTCTTC.